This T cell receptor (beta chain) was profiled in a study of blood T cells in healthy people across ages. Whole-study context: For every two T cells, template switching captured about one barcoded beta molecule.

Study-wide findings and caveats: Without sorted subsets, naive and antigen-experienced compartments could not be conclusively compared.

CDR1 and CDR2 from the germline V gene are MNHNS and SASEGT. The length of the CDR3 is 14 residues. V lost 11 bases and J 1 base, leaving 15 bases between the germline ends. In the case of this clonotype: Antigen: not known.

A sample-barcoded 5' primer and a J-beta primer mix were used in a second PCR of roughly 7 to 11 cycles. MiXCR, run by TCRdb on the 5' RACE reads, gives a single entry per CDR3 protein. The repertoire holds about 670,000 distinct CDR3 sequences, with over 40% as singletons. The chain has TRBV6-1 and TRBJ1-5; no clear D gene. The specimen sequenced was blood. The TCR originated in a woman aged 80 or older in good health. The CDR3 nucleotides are TGTGCCTCTAAATTATCCTCCAGCAATCAGCCCCAGCATTTT. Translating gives CASKLSSSNQPQHF.